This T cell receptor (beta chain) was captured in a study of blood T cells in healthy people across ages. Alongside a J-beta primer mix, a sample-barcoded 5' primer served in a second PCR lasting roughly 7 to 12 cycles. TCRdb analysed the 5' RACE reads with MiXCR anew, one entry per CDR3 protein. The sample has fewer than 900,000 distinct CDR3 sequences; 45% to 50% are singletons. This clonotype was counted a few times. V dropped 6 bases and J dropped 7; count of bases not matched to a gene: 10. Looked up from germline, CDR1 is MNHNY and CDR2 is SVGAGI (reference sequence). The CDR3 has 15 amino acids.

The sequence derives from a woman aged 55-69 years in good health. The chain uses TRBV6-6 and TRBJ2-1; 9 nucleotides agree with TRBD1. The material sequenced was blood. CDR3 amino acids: CASSGSGQGKNEQFF. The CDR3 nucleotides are TGTGCCAGCAGCGGATCGGGACAGGGAAAGAATGAGCAGTTCTTC.